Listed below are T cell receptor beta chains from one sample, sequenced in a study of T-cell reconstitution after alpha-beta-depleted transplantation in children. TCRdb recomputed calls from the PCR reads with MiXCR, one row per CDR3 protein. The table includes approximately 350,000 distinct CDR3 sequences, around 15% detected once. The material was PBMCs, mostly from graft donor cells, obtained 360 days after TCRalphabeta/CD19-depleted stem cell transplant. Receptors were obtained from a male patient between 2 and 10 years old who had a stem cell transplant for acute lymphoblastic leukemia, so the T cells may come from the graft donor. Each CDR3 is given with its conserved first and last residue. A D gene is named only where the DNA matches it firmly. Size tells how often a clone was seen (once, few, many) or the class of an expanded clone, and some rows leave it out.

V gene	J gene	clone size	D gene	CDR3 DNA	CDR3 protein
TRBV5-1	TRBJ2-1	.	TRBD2	TGCGCCAGCAGCTTGGGAGGGACTAGCAACTCCTACAATGAGCAGTTCTTC	CASSLGGTSNSYNEQFF
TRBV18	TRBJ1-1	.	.	TGTGCCAGCTCAGTAAGGCAGGGGTCGTCTCTGGCTGAAGCTTTCTTT	CASSVRQGSSLAEAFF
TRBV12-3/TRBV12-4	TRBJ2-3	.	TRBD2	TGTGACAGCAGTCATCGGGGACTAGCGGGAGCTGATACGCAGTATTTT	CDSSHRGLAGADTQYF
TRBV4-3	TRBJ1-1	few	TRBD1	TGCGCCAGCAGCCAAGTTGAAGAGGTAGGACAGGGCCCCACTGAAGCTTTCTTT	CASSQVEEVGQGPTEAFF
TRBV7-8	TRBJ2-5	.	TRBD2	TGTGCCAGCAGCTTAGAACCACTAGCGGGAGGGCAGGGGACCCAGTACTTC	CASSLEPLAGGQGTQYF
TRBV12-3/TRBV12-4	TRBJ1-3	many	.	TGTGCCAGCAGTTTGTTTCGGGGGGCTGGAGGAAACACCATATATTTT	CASSLFRGAGGNTIYF
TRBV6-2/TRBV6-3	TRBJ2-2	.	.	TGTGCCAGCTCAGAATCAGGGGACACCGGGGAGCTGTTTTTT	CASSESGDTGELFF
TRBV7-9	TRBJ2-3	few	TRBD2	TGTGCCAGCAGCTTAACGGGAGGGCCCACAGATACGCAGTATTTT	CASSLTGGPTDTQYF
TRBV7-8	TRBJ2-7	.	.	TGTGCCAGCAGCTTAGGATGGGGCGCGACCCACGAGCAGTACTTC	CASSLGWGATHEQYF
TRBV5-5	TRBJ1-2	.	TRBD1	TGTGCCAGCAGCTCCGCGGAGACAGGGGCCCTCCTCTATGGCTACACCTTC	CASSSAETGALLYGYTF
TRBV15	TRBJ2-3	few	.	TGTGCCACCAGTAACACCGGGAGACCCACAGATACGCAGTATTTT	CATSNTGRPTDTQYF
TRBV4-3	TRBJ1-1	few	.	TGCGCCAGCAGCCAAGATGGCAAGAACACTGAAGCTTTCTTT	CASSQDGKNTEAFF
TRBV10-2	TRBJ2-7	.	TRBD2	TGCGCCAGCGGGAGGGCCTACGAGCAGTACTTC	CASGRAYEQYF
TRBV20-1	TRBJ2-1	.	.	TGCAGTGCTACCCAGAGTGTAGTCTCCTACAATGAGCAGTTCTTC	CSATQSVVSYNEQFF
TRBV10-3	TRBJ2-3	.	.	TGTGCCATCAGCGCCAGGGGGGCCGCAAACCGAGATACGCAGTATTTT	CAISARGAANRDTQYF
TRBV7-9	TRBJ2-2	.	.	TGTGCCAGCAGCTTACTACCTGGGAACACCGGGGAGCTGTTTTTT	CASSLLPGNTGELFF
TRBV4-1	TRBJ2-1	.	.	TGCGCCAGCAGCCAAGATAGACAGGAAGGCAATGAGCAGTTCTTC	CASSQDRQEGNEQFF
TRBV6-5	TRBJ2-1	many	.	TGTGCCAGCAGTTTTTCTCCACGAGGCTCCTACAATGAGCAGTTCTTC	CASSFSPRGSYNEQFF
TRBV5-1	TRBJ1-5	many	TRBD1	TGCGCCAGCAGCCCAGGACAGGGGGGGCCCCAGCATTTT	CASSPGQGGPQHF
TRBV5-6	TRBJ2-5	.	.	TGTGCCAGCGGACGCTACCGAGGGGGAGAGACCCAGTACTTC	CASGRYRGGETQYF
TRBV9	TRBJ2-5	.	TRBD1	TGTGCCAGCAGCGCCAGGACAGGAGAGACCCAGTACTTC	CASSARTGETQYF
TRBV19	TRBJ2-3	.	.	TGTGCCACCAAGCTGGGGCGGGGCACAGATACGCAGTATTTT	CATKLGRGTDTQYF
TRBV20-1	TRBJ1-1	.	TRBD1	TGCAGTGCTAGAGATCAGCGCCAGGGGGACACTGAAGCTTTCTTT	CSARDQRQGDTEAFF
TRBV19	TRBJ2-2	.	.	TGTGCCAGTAGTATCGGGACATATACCGGGGAGCTGTTTTTT	CASSIGTYTGELFF
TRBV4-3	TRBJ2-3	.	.	TGCGCCAGCAGCCAAGAGCTAGGGGCCGGTACAGATACGCAGTATTTT	CASSQELGAGTDTQYF
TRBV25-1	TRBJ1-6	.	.	TGTGCCAGCAGTGACCCGACGGACCTTCACTCACCCCTCCACTTT	CASSDPTDLHSPLHF
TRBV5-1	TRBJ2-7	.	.	TGCGCCAGCAGCCAGCCCTCCTACGAGCAGTACTTC	CASSQPSYEQYF
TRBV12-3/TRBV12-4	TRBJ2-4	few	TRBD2	TGTGCCAGCAGTTCGGGACTAGGCCAGGACATTCAGTACTTC	CASSSGLGQDIQYF
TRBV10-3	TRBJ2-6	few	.	TGTGCCATCAAGTACGACGGCTCTGGGGCCAACGTCCTGACTTTC	CAIKYDGSGANVLTF
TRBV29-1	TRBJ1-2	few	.	TGCAGCGCCTGGCAAGGGGTTGGCTACACCTTC	CSAWQGVGYTF
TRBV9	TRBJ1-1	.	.	TGTGCCAGCGGGGGGAACACTGAAGCTTTCTTT	CASGGNTEAFF
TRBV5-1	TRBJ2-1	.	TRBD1	TGCGCCAGCAGCTTGGACGGGACAGGTGGGAGTGAGCAGTTCTTC	CASSLDGTGGSEQFF
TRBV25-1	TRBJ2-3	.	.	TGTGCCAGCAGTTTGCACAGCCGCACAGATACGCAGTATTTT	CASSLHSRTDTQYF
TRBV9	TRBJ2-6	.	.	TGTGCCAGCAGCGTAGCTCCCGTAGCCCGGGCGGGGGCCAACGTCCTGACTTTC	CASSVAPVARAGANVLTF
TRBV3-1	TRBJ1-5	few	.	TGTGCCAGCAGCCCCCAGGGGAACCAGCCCCAGCCTTTT	CASSPQGNQPQPF
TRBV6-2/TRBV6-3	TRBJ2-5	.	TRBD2	TGTGCCAGCAGTTACGCGGGACTACCCCAAGAGACCCAGTACTTC	CASSYAGLPQETQYF
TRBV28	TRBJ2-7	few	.	TGTGCCAGCAGTTTCGCCCTCCCCTACGAGCAGTACTTC	CASSFALPYEQYF
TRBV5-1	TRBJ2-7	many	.	TGCGCCAGCAGCTTCAGCGCTTCCTACGAGCAGTACTTC	CASSFSASYEQYF
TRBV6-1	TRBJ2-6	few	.	TGTGCCGCTTCGCTAACAGCTGGGGCCAACGTCCTGACTTTC	CAASLTAGANVLTF
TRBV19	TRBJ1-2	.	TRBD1	TGTGCCAGTACCCCGACAGGGGCCAGCTATGGCTACACCTTC	CASTPTGASYGYTF
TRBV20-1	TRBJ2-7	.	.	TGCAGTGCACCGGGGGGACAATCTGTTGACGAGCAGTACTTC	CSAPGGQSVDEQYF
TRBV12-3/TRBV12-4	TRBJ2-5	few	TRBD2	TGTGCCAGCAGTTTTTTCCCTGGGACTAGCGGGGAGACCCAGTACTTC	CASSFFPGTSGETQYF
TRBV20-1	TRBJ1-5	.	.	TGCAGTGCCCGTAACGGGCGCAATCAGCCCCAGCATTTT	CSARNGRNQPQHF
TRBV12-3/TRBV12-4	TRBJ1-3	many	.	TGTGCCAGCAGTTTGGCTCTGGCGGGGTCTGGAAACACCATATATTTT	CASSLALAGSGNTIYF
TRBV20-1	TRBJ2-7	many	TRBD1	TGCAGTGGCGAAGGACAGGGCCAATACGAGCAGTACTTC	CSGEGQGQYEQYF
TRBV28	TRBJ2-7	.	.	TGTGCCAGCAGGGCCGGGAATGGGGACGAGCAGTACTTC	CASRAGNGDEQYF